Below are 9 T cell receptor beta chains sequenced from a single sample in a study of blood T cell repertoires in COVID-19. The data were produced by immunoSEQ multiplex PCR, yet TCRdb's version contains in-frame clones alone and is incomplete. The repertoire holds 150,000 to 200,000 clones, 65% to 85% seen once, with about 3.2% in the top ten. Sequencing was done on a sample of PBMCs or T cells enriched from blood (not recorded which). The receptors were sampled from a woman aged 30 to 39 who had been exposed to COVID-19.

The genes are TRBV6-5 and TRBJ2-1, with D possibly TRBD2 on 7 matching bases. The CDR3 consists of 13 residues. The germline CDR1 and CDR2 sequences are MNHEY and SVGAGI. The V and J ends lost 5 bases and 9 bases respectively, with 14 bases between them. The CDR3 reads CASSQNRGAEQFF. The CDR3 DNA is TGTGCCAGCAGTCAGAACCGGGGGGCTGAGCAGTTCTTC.

The DNA of the CDR3 is TGTGCCAGCAGGCCGAGCCGGGGACAGGGAAATTCACCCCTCCACTTT. As protein: CASRPSRGQGNSPLHF. The chain recombines TRBV27 with TRBJ1-6; the match to TRBD1 covers 9 bases. CDR1 MNHEY and CDR2 SMNVEV come from the germline V gene (reference sequence). This CDR3 is 16 amino acids long. Trimming cost V 6 bases and J 7 bases; bases outside gene matches: 10.

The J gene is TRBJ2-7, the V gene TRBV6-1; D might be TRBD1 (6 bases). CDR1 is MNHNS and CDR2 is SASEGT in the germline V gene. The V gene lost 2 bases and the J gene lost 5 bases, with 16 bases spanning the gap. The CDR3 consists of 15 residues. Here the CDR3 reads CASSEIIQGWDEQYF. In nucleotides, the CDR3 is TGTGCCAGCAGTGAAATAATACAGGGATGGGACGAGCAGTACTTC.

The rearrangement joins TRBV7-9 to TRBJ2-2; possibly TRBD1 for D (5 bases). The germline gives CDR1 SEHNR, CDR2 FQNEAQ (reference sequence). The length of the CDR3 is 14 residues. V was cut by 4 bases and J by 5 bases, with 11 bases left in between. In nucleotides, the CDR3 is TGTGCCAGCAGCTCCCCCAGGACAACCGGGGAGCTGTTTTTT. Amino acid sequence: CASSSPRTTGELFF.

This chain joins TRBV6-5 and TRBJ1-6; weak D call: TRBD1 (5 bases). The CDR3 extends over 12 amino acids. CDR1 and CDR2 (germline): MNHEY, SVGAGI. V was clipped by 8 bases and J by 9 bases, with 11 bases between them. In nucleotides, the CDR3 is TGTGCCAGCGTAAGCGGGGGTTCACCCCTCCACTTT. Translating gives CASVSGGSPLHF.

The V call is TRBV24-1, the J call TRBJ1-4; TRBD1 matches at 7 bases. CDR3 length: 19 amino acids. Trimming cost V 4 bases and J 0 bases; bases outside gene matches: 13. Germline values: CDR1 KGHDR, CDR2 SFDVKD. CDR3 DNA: TGTGCCACCAGTGACATAGGGACAGACATTCATGCAACTAATGAAAAACTGTTTTTT. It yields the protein CATSDIGTDIHATNEKLFF.

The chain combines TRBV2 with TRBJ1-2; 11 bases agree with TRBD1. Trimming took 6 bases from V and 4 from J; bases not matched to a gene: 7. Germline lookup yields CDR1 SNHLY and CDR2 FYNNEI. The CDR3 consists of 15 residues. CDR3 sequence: CASSMGQGESYGYTF. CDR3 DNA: TGTGCCAGCAGCATGGGACAGGGGGAGAGCTATGGCTACACCTTC.

CDR3 in amino acids: CASSQGLAGGEQYF. Here the CDR3 DNA reads TGTGCCAGCAGCCAAGGACTAGCGGGGGGCGAGCAGTACTTC. The chain is built from TRBV14 and TRBJ2-7; 13 nucleotides match TRBD2. J was trimmed by 6 bases and V by 1 base; bases with no gene match: 0. The CDR3 length is 14 residues. CDR1 SGHDN and CDR2 FVKESK come from the germline V gene.

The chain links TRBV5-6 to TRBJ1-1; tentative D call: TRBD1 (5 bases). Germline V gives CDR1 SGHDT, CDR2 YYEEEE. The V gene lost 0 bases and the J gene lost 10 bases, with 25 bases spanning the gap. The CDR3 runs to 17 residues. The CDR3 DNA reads TGTGCCAGCAGCTTGGTTCACAGCTATACCAGTCGCGGGGGAGCTTTCTTT. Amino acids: CASSLVHSYTSRGGAFF. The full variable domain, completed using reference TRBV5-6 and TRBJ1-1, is DAGVTQSPTHLIKTRGQQVTLRCSPKSGHDTVSWYQQALGQGPQFIFQYYEEEERQRGNFPDRFSGHQFPNYSSELNVNALLLGDSALYLCASSLVHSYTSRGGAFFGQGTRLTVV.